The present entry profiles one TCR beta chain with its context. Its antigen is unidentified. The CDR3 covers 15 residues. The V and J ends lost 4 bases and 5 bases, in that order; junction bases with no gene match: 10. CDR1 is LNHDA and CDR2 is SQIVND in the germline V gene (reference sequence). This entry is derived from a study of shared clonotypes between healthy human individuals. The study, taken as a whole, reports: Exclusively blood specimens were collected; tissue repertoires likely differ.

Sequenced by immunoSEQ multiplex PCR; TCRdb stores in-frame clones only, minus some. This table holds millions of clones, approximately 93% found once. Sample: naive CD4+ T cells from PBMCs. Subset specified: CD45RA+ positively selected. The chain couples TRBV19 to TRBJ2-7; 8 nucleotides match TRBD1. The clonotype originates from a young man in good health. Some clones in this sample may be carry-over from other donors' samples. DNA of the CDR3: TGTGCCAGTAGTACCATTCGGACAGGGATAAACGAGCAGTACTTC. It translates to CASSTIRTGINEQYF.